The 9 T cell receptor beta chains in this list originate from one sample, sequenced in a study of technical replicates of blood from a handful of donors. The repertoire was sequenced with immunoSEQ multiplex PCR; TCRdb's copy has only in-frame clones and lacks some. Among about 80,000 clones listed, roughly 94% were seen once. The specimen was T cells isolated from PBMCs. The receptors were sampled from a human donor in good health.

This chain links TRBV5-1 with TRBJ2-3; TRBD1 matches at 8 bases. The V segment lost 1 base and the J segment 7 bases; nucleotides outside the gene matches: 8. This CDR3 is built from 15 residues. The germline V gene encodes CDR1 SGHRS and CDR2 YFSETQ. The CDR3 loop is CASSLRDRMMNTQYF. In DNA form, the CDR3 reads TGCGCCAGCAGCTTGAGGGACAGGATGATGAATACGCAGTATTTT.

The chain links TRBV15 to TRBJ2-7, with 10 positions matching TRBD2. The CDR3 runs to 15 residues. Germline lookup yields CDR1 LNHNV and CDR2 YYDKDF (reference sequence). Trimming removed 8 bases from V and 5 bases from J; junction bases left unmatched: 12. The CDR3 DNA reads as TGTGCCACCGGGGAGTTCGGGACTAGCGCGAACGAGCAGTACTTC. It codes for CATGEFGTSANEQYF.

This chain uses TRBV10-3 with TRBJ2-3; 9 bases line up with TRBD1. Trimming removed 0 bases from V and 2 bases from J; junction bases left unmatched: 6. The CDR3 has 17 residues. The germline V gene has CDR1 ENHRY and CDR2 SYGVKD. CDR3 in DNA: TGTGCCATCAGTGAGTCCTGGACAGGGGACATCACAGATACGCAGTATTTT. Encoded protein: CAISESWTGDITDTQYF.

V is TRBV5-1 and J is TRBJ2-5, with D hard to call. V was shortened by 1 base and J by 2 bases, with 6 bases between the two germline ends. Germline CDR1 reads SGHRS; CDR2 reads YFSETQ. CDR3 length: 13 residues. The CDR3 is CASSLFQQETQYF. The CDR3 DNA is TGCGCCAGCAGCTTGTTCCAACAAGAGACCCAGTACTTC.

The chain has TRBV5-4 and TRBJ1-1; 7 bases align to TRBD1. V trimming: 6 bases; J trimming: 0 bases; junction bases outside the gene matches: 2. Germline V CDR1 and CDR2: SGHNT, YYREEE (reference sequence). The CDR3 covers 13 residues. In DNA form, the CDR3 reads TGTGCCAGCAAGGGACAGATGAACACTGAAGCTTTCTTT. It specifies CASKGQMNTEAFF.

V and J are TRBV15 and TRBJ1-1; D remains ambiguous. V lost 0 bases to trimming and J lost 5 bases, with 7 bases between them. Germline V gives CDR1 LNHNV, CDR2 YYDKDF (reference sequence). The CDR3 has 13 residues. The CDR3 reads CATSRDGRTEAFF. As DNA, the CDR3 is TGTGCCACCAGCAGAGATGGGAGAACTGAAGCTTTCTTT.

This chain uses TRBV18 with TRBJ1-2, with D uncertain. CDR3 length: 16 amino acids. Trimming left V 4 bases short and J 2 bases short, with 17 bases between. Germline V gene data show CDR1 as KGHSH and CDR2 as LQKENI. The CDR3 region is CASSQDGLEGNYGYTF. CDR3 bases: TGTGCCAGCTCACAGGACGGACTAGAGGGAAACTATGGCTACACCTTC.

This clone was recorded only once. The V gene is TRBV4-1, the J gene TRBJ1-5, with a weak D call TRBD1 (5 bases). The CDR3 consists of 15 residues. Trimming removed 4 bases at V and 7 bases at J, with 17 bases between. Germline V gives CDR1 MGHRA, CDR2 YSYEKL. This CDR3 reads CASSPRGRGDQPQHF. CDR3 nucleotide sequence: TGCGCCAGCAGCCCCCGAGGGAGGGGAGACCAGCCCCAGCATTTT.

This clone was observed once. The chain recombines TRBV7-2 with TRBJ1-5; 7 bases fit TRBD1. Trimming removed 5 bases from V and 5 bases from J; junction bases left unmatched: 6. The V gene's germline CDR1 is SGHTA and CDR2 FQGNSA. This CDR3 is built from 14 residues. The CDR3 nucleotides read TGTGCCAGCAGCAAATACAGGGGCGATCAGCCCCAGCATTTT. As protein: CASSKYRGDQPQHF.